The clone carrying this T cell receptor beta chain was counted ten times or more. Antigen specificity is unknown. Using RNA transcripts as the source, TCR beta CDR3 regions were amplified. TCR CDR3 regions were first amplified by RT-PCR with HTBI primers. MiXCR was run by TCRdb on the multiplex PCR reads, yielding one entry per CDR3 protein. This table has over 150,000 distinct CDR3 sequences, about 17% appearing once. The data are from a study of T cells in Graves' hyperthyroidism and ophthalmopathy. Study results and limitations: With a median lead of roughly 6.2 months before onset, the model predicted ophthalmopathy.

V shed 0 bases and J shed 7 bases, with 7 bases lying between them. Germline lookup yields CDR1 MNHEY and CDR2 SMNVEV (reference sequence). This CDR3 region has 13 residues. Those patients with uncontrolled infection, other autoimmune disease, pregnancy or lactation were excluded. The sample was blood. J is TRBJ1-5 and V is TRBV27, with no clear D. The receptor comes from a woman between 45 and 65 years old with Graves' hyperthyroidism. The CDR3 protein is CASSLSAVQPQHF. The CDR3 DNA follows: TGTGCCAGCAGTTTATCGGCGGTCCAGCCCCAGCATTTT.